These 13 T cell receptor beta chains were sequenced from one sample in a study of neurological immune-mediated disorders. Time point noted: longitudinal time-point 1 (baseline). Via MiXCR, TCRdb re-called the 5' RACE reads, giving one row per CDR3 protein. This sample has about 71,000 distinct CDR3 sequences, with 9.5% to 13% found just once. The sequenced sample was PBMCs. The receptors derive from a man in his thirties or forties in good health.

The chain links TRBV5-1 to TRBJ1-4; a possible D gene is TRBD1 (6 bases). The length of the CDR3 is 16 residues. The ends were cut back, 3 bases at V and 0 bases at J, with 12 bases in the middle. Per germline, CDR1 SGHRS and CDR2 YFSETQ. In DNA, the CDR3 is TGCGCCAGCAGCTCGGGGACACTTGCAACTAATGAAAAACTGTTTTTT. As protein: CASSSGTLATNEKLFF.

This clonotype showed up many times. The J gene is TRBJ2-2, the V gene TRBV28, with 9 bases aligning to TRBD1. Germline CDR1 and CDR2: MDHEN and SYDVKM. V gave up 6 bases and J gave up 5 bases; unmatched junction bases: 4. This CDR3 contains 14 residues. CDR3 DNA sequence: TGTGCCAGCAGAGGACAGGGGCTGACCGGGGAGCTGTTTTTT. This sequence encodes CASRGQGLTGELFF.

The chain is built from TRBV20-1 and TRBJ2-7; 10 bases fit TRBD1. CDR3 size: 13 residues. Per germline, CDR1 DFQATT and CDR2 SNEGSKA (reference sequence). With V trimmed by 5 bases and J by 9 bases, 10 bases remained unmatched. CDR3 residues: CSAAGTGVGRQYF. CDR3 nucleotide sequence: TGCAGTGCTGCCGGGACAGGGGTCGGTAGGCAGTACTTC.

This clonotype occurred many times. The rearrangement links TRBV7-3 to TRBJ2-1; a weak D match, TRBD1 (6 bases). Trimming pared 2 bases from V and 9 bases from J, leaving 17 bases between. This CDR3 region has 15 residues. Germline CDR1 SGHTA, CDR2 FQGTGA. The CDR3 nucleotides read TGTGCCAGCAGCTTATATTCCGGGACATCCGCTGAGCAGTTCTTC. Translating it yields CASSLYSGTSAEQFF.

Ten or more counts support this clonotype. The chain uses TRBV7-8 and TRBJ2-5, with D perhaps matching TRBD2 (6 bases). Looked up from germline, CDR1 is SGHVS and CDR2 is FQNEAQ. The V end was cut by 5 bases, the J end by 5 bases, with 15 bases between. The CDR3 extends over 14 amino acids. The CDR3 coding sequence is TGTGCCAGCAGCCCCCCCCCGGGGAGGGAGACCCAGTACTTC. Translating gives CASSPPPGRETQYF.

This clonotype was picked up many times. The rearrangement uses TRBV28 and TRBJ2-5, with D unclear. V was shortened by 1 base and J by 5 bases, with 5 bases between the two germline ends. Germline V lookup: CDR1 MDHEN, CDR2 SYDVKM. The CDR3 is made up of 12 amino acids. CDR3 DNA: TGTGCCAGCAGTTTATTCAGCGAGACCCAGTACTTC. Amino acid sequence: CASSLFSETQYF. Full variable domain (rest looked up from reference TRBV28 and TRBJ2-5): DVKVTQSSRYLVKRTGEKVFLECVQDMDHENMFWYRQDPGLGLRLIYFSYDVKMKEKGDIPEGYSVSREKKERFSLILESASTNQTSMYLCASSLFSETQYFGPGTRLLVL.

The V call is TRBV28, the J call TRBJ2-2; 7 bases match TRBD2. This CDR3 has 15 amino acids. Germline V lookup: CDR1 MDHEN, CDR2 SYDVKM. V was clipped by 3 bases and J by 4 bases; unmatched bases: 5. CDR3 sequence reads: CASSFRGRGTGELFF. The CDR3 coding sequence is TGTGCCAGCAGTTTTCGCGGGAGAGGCACCGGGGAGCTGTTTTTT.

This clonotype appeared many times. This rearrangement joins TRBV20-1 to TRBJ1-4, with TRBD1 as a possible D gene (5 bases). The V gene's germline CDR1 is DFQATT and CDR2 SNEGSKA (reference sequence). This CDR3 region has 13 residues. V was trimmed by 5 bases and J by 4 bases, leaving 11 bases between them. CDR3 sequence (DNA): TGCAGTGCTCCCCGGGGGGTTAATGAAAAACTGTTTTTT. Translated, it gives CSAPRGVNEKLFF.

The genes are TRBV30 and TRBJ2-7; 9 bases are a match to TRBD1. Germline V lookup: CDR1 GTSNPN, CDR2 SVGIG (reference sequence). V lost 1 base and J lost 5; bases outside the gene matches: 3. The CDR3 totals 13 residues. This CDR3 reads CAWSGQGENEQYF. CDR3 in DNA: TGTGCCTGGAGTGGACAGGGGGAGAACGAGCAGTACTTC.

This clonotype appeared many times. This chain uses TRBV27 with TRBJ2-1, with D possibly being TRBD1 (6 bases). The germline CDR1 and CDR2 sequences are MNHEY and SMNVEV (reference sequence). The length of the CDR3 is 16 residues. Trimming took 4 bases from V and 4 from J, leaving 17 bases between them. CDR3 sequence: CASSSGANNGYNEQFF. CDR3 in DNA: TGTGCCAGCAGTTCAGGGGCCAATAATGGGTACAATGAGCAGTTCTTC.

Ten or more counts support this clonotype. J is TRBJ2-1 and V is TRBV4-1; 7 bases match TRBD1. The ends lost 1 base at V and 0 bases at J; junction bases unmatched: 9. Per germline, CDR1 MGHRA and CDR2 YSYEKL. The CDR3 covers 18 residues. CDR3 nucleotide sequence: TGCGCCAGCAGCCAAGGCCTTTCGACAGGGAGCTCCTACAATGAGCAGTTCTTC. This sequence encodes CASSQGLSTGSSYNEQFF.

The rearrangement joins TRBV11-3 to TRBJ2-3; no definite D call. Trimming cost V 2 bases and J 4 bases, with 10 bases left between them. CDR3 length equals 14 residues. CDR1 and CDR2 (germline): SGHNT, YENEEA. The CDR3, as DNA: TGTGCCAGCAGCTTATTATCTTGCTCAGATACGCAGTATTTT. As protein: CASSLLSCSDTQYF.

The genes are TRBV5-1 and TRBJ1-2; tentatively, D is TRBD1 (5 bases). The CDR3 runs to 18 residues. The germline CDR1 and CDR2 sequences are SGHRS and YFSETQ. The V and J ends lost 0 bases and 4 bases respectively, with 22 bases between them. CDR3 bases: TGCGCCAGCAGCTTGGACGGTGGGGCAGTGAGGCACGTCTATGGCTACACCTTC. This translates into CASSLDGGAVRHVYGYTF.